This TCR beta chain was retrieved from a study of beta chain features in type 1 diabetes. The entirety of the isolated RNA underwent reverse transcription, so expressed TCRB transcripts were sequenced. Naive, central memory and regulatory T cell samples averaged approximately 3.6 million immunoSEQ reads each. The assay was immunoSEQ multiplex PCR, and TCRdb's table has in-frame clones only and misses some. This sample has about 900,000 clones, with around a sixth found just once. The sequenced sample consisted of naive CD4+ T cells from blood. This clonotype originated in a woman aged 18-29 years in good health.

CDR3 sequence: CASSPSPKRVKETQYF. CDR3 DNA: TGTGCCAGCTCACCTTCCCCGAAAAGGGTAAAAGAGACCCAGTACTTC. The J gene is TRBJ2-5, the V gene TRBV18, with unresolved D. Trimming removed 3 bases from V and 3 bases from J, with 17 bases in between. The CDR3 is 16 residues long. The germline gives CDR1 KGHSH, CDR2 LQKENI. Looking up the rest from reference TRBV18 and TRBJ2-5 gives the full variable domain: NAGVMQNPRHLVRRRGQEARLRCSPMKGHSHVYWYRQLPEEGLKFMVYLQKENIIDESGMPKERFSAEFPKEGPSILRIQQVVRGDSAAYFCASSPSPKRVKETQYFGPGTRLLVL.